Below are 18 T cell receptor beta chains sequenced from a single sample in a study of T cells in localized non-small cell lung cancer. TCRdb's table, derived via immunoSEQ multiplex PCR, lists solely in-frame clones and lacks some. The sample yields some 30,000 clones, approximately 89% seen once. Sequencing used peripheral blood mononuclear cells, obtained before any cancer treatment. Source of these receptors: a female donor over 55 with stage II lung adenocarcinoma.

This chain connects TRBV5-1 to TRBJ2-1, with 8 bases that match TRBD1. The CDR3 has 14 amino acids. Germline V gene data show CDR1 as SGHRS and CDR2 as YFSETQ. With V trimmed by 4 bases and J by 6 bases, 6 bases remained unmatched. The CDR3: CASSRGQAGNEQFF. In DNA, the CDR3 is TGCGCCAGCAGCCGGGGACAGGCGGGCAATGAGCAGTTCTTC.

The chain is built from TRBV30 and TRBJ1-2; D not certain. The V gene lost 7 bases and the J gene lost 1 base, with 10 bases spanning the gap. CDR3 size: 12 residues. Germline CDR1 is GTSNPN and CDR2 is SVGIG (reference sequence). CDR3 loop: CASARGNYGYTF. As DNA, the CDR3 is TGTGCCTCCGCCCGAGGTAACTATGGCTACACCTTC. Full variable domain (outside the CDR3, taken from reference TRBV30 and TRBJ1-2): SQTIHQWPATLVQPVGSPLSLECTVEGTSNPNLYWYRQAAGRGLQLLFYSVGIGQISSEVPQNLSASRPQDRQFILSSKKLLLSDSGFYLCASARGNYGYTFGSGTRLTVV.

This clone has a single count. The CDR3 spells CASSRNDRMNTEAFF. CDR3 coding DNA: TGCGCCAGCAGCCGGAACGACAGGATGAACACTGAAGCTTTCTTT. The chain joins TRBV4-1 to TRBJ1-1; a possible D gene is TRBD1 (6 bases). Trimming left V 4 bases short and J 0 bases short, with 12 bases between. CDR3 length equals 15 residues. Germline-derived CDR1 and CDR2 are MGHRA and YSYEKL.

The rearrangement uses TRBV5-1 and TRBJ2-1; weak D call: TRBD2 (6 bases). The CDR3 has 15 amino acids. Between the trimmed V and J ends, which lost 0 bases and 1 base, there was a span of 8 bases. Germline CDR1 SGHRS, CDR2 YFSETQ. CDR3 residues: CASSLAEGSYNEQFF. CDR3 nucleotides: TGCGCCAGCAGCTTGGCGGAGGGTTCCTACAATGAGCAGTTCTTC.

The rearrangement links TRBV19 to TRBJ1-5, with 7 bases identical to TRBD1. Unmatched junction bases numbered 8, after V lost 4 bases and J lost 5 bases. The CDR3 length is 15 residues. In germline, CDR1 is LNHDA, CDR2 SQIVND (reference sequence). CDR3 nucleotides: TGTGCCAGTAGTACTTCGACAGGGCGATATCAGCCCCAGCATTTT. The encoded protein is CASSTSTGRYQPQHF.

The chain employs TRBV5-4 and TRBJ1-5; tentative D call: TRBD1 (5 bases). The CDR3 spans 15 residues. Germline V gene sequence: CDR1 SGHNT, CDR2 YYREEE (reference sequence). The ends were cut back, 1 base at V and 5 bases at J, with 13 bases in the middle. The CDR3 region is CASSLYAGSDQPQHF. For the CDR3, the DNA is TGTGCCAGCAGCTTGTACGCAGGGAGCGATCAGCCCCAGCATTTT.

The chain couples TRBV9 to TRBJ1-6; possible D gene TRBD1, 5 bases. The CDR3 sequence is 17 residues long. V lost 3 bases to trimming and J lost 0 bases, with 13 bases between them. Germline assignment: CDR1 SGDLS and CDR2 YYNGEE. CDR3 sequence reads: CASSAGHRSSYNSPLHF. The DNA for the CDR3 is TGTGCCAGCAGCGCTGGACACAGAAGCTCCTATAATTCACCCCTCCACTTT.

Only a few counts were recorded for this clone. The chain couples TRBV5-4 to TRBJ1-6; D ambiguous. Germline CDR1 and CDR2: SGHNT and YYREEE (reference sequence). The ends were cut back, 3 bases at V and 6 bases at J, with 16 bases in the middle. This CDR3 spans 16 amino acids. CDR3 in amino acids: CASSSDPAALNSPLHF. In DNA form, the CDR3 reads TGTGCCAGCAGCTCCGATCCTGCAGCGCTTAATTCACCCCTCCACTTT.

The gene calls are TRBV15 and TRBJ2-5; tentative D call: TRBD2 (6 bases). The V and J ends lost 5 bases and 4 bases respectively, with 11 bases between them. This CDR3 is 13 amino acids long. Germline CDR1 reads LNHNV; CDR2 reads YYDKDF (reference sequence). The CDR3 DNA reads as TGTGCCACCAGCCAGGGACTGACAGAGACCCAGTACTTC. It yields the protein CATSQGLTETQYF.

The chain recombines TRBV19 with TRBJ2-1; 12 positions match TRBD2. CDR3 length: 18 residues. Germline CDR1 and CDR2: LNHDA and SQIVND (reference sequence). V was pared by 5 bases and J by 0 bases, with 8 bases of the junction left unmatched. CDR3 DNA: TGTGCCAGTAGTTCCGGGACTAGCGGGCCTATCTCCTACAATGAGCAGTTCTTC. This gives the protein CASSSGTSGPISYNEQFF.

Only one count was recorded for this clone. The chain combines TRBV7-2 with TRBJ2-7; 7 bases match TRBD2. The CDR3 totals 14 residues. CDR1 SGHTA and CDR2 FQGNSA come from the germline V gene. Trimming removed 6 bases from V and 2 bases from J; junction bases left unmatched: 7. The CDR3 loop reads CASRSGGLAYEQYF. The CDR3 nucleotides are TGTGCCAGCAGATCGGGGGGATTGGCCTACGAGCAGTACTTC.

This chain uses TRBV28 with TRBJ2-7, with a tentative D call TRBD1 (6 bases). From germline, CDR1 is MDHEN and CDR2 SYDVKM. V dropped 6 bases and J dropped 1 base, with 10 bases sitting between them. The CDR3 has 13 residues. The CDR3, as DNA: TGTGCCAGCAGCCCAACAGGGTCCTACGAGCAGTACTTC. This translates into CASSPTGSYEQYF.

The chain is built from TRBV5-5 and TRBJ2-7; 9 nucleotides align to TRBD2. CDR1 is SGHKS and CDR2 is YYEKEE in the germline V gene (reference sequence). The J segment lost 3 bases and the V segment lost 2 bases, leaving 3 bases of the junction unmatched. This CDR3 spans 14 amino acids. The CDR3 DNA sequence: TGTGCCAGCAGCTTTGGTAGCGGGAGCTACGAGCAGTACTTC. As protein: CASSFGSGSYEQYF.

This sequence joins TRBV18 and TRBJ2-5, with D maybe TRBD1 (6 bases). V shed 3 bases and J shed 2 bases, with 13 bases lying between them. This CDR3 has 15 residues. The V gene's germline CDR1 is KGHSH and CDR2 LQKENI. CDR3 region: CASSPATGGQETQYF. The CDR3 nucleotides are TGTGCCAGCTCACCGGCGACAGGAGGACAAGAGACCCAGTACTTC.

This chain links TRBV6-6 with TRBJ1-2; tentatively, D is TRBD1 (6 bases). Trimming cost V 5 bases and J 3 bases, with 10 bases left between them. Germline values: CDR1 MNHNY, CDR2 SVGAGI (reference sequence). CDR3 size: 13 residues. This CDR3 is CASSDRPYYGYTF. CDR3 DNA sequence: TGTGCCAGCAGTGACAGGCCGTACTATGGCTACACCTTC.

The sample holds one count of this clone. DNA for the CDR3: TGTGCCAGCAGTTACGGGACAGGGGGCGGAAACACCATATATTTT. This sequence encodes CASSYGTGGGNTIYF. The J gene is TRBJ1-3, the V gene TRBV6-6, with 12 bases fitting TRBD1. With V trimmed by 2 bases and J by 4 bases, 0 bases remained unmatched. The CDR3 has 15 residues. Looked up from germline, CDR1 is MNHNY and CDR2 is SVGAGI (reference sequence).

This chain uses TRBV25-1 with TRBJ2-2, with D possibly TRBD2 on 7 matching bases. The CDR3 is made up of 17 amino acids. Germline lookup yields CDR1 MGHDK and CDR2 SYGVNS. V lost 5 bases and J lost 2, with 18 bases in between. CDR3 protein: CASSPPLRGQNTGELFF. As DNA, the CDR3 is TGTGCCAGCAGTCCACCCTTGCGGGGGCAAAACACCGGGGAGCTGTTTTTT.

J is TRBJ2-1 and V is TRBV9; 9 bases are shared with TRBD2. This CDR3 contains 16 residues. In germline, CDR1 is SGDLS, CDR2 YYNGEE. J was trimmed by 8 bases and V by 0 bases; bases with no gene match: 9. The CDR3 spells CASSVATLAGGHEQFF. The CDR3, as DNA: TGTGCCAGCAGCGTAGCTACCTTGGCGGGGGGGCATGAGCAGTTCTTC.